This T cell receptor beta chain was recorded in a study of T cell repertoires in cytomegalovirus infection. Study as a whole: Both a matching HLA type and CMV infection were indicated by public TCR beta signatures.

Whole-study results and caveats: Summed frequency of public TCR beta families distinguished CMV carriers with the relevant HLA.

The ends were cut back, 4 bases at V and 6 bases at J, with 25 bases in the middle. The CDR3 loop spans 18 amino acids. The germline V gene has CDR1 MNHEY and CDR2 SVGAGI. TCRdb used MiXCR to reprocess the reads, holding one entry per CDR3 protein. In the table there are about 310,000 distinct CDR3 sequences, 25% of which are singletons. As for this clonotype: Its antigen remains unidentified.

V usage is TRBV6-5 and J usage is TRBJ2-1; D is tentatively TRBD1 or TRBD2 (5 bases each). The sequencing used cultured PBMCs, collected from culture after CMV antigen stimulation. This TCR came from a human donor in good health (CMV status not recorded). Some clones in this sample may be carry-over from other donors' samples. Here the CDR3 reads CASSFTGWPTGAGNEQFF. For the CDR3, the DNA is TGTGCCAGCAGTTTTACTGGATGGCCTACCGGGGCCGGCAATGAGCAGTTCTTC.